This TCR beta chain was observed in a study of cytomegalovirus exposure and HLA in healthy donors. The study ran its PCR with 60 Vbeta and 13 Jbeta primers. Using immunoSEQ multiplex PCR, the repertoire was profiled, and TCRdb retains in-frame clones only, with some absent. The sample has roughly 70,000 clones, 74% seen once. Sequencing was done on a sample of PBMCs. The TCR sequence derives from a human donor in good health.

CDR3 DNA: TGCGCCAGCAGCTTGGGCCATAGTATAAGGGGAAACACTGAAGCTTTCTTT. Translating it yields CASSLGHSIRGNTEAFF. The rearrangement links TRBV5-1 to TRBJ1-1; weak D call: TRBD1 (5 bases). The CDR3 has 17 amino acids. CDR1 and CDR2 from the germline V gene are SGHRS and YFSETQ. The V and J ends lost 0 bases and 2 bases respectively, with 17 bases between them.